This T cell receptor (beta chain) comes out of a study of identical twins (dated by TCRdb to the mid-2010s). With regard to the full study: To test whether fetal clonotypes persist, the study used deep sequencing on TCR alpha and beta repertoires from monozygotic twins, unrelated adults of various ages, and cord blood. To rule out contamination, the twin experiments were replicated at different times with different library preparation protocols.

Overall study outcomes, separate from this receptor: Fewer insertions were carried by abundant cord blood beta clonotypes, a similar but weaker trend appeared in young adult naive repertoires, and no such trend appeared in memory repertoires. Out-of-frame TCR alpha sequences shared between twins showed an excess of low generation-probability sequences compared with coincidental sharing between unrelated individuals. The excess sharing between twins in beta out-of-frame sequences was weaker because fewer shared sequences reduced the signal-to-noise ratio. Zero-insertion analyses could be partly confounded by invariant T cells such as MAIT and iNKT, although diverse VJ usage argued against such confounding for most clonotypes. In monozygotic twins, out-of-frame TCR alpha sharing was systematically underestimated by recombination models, although the models agreed with sharing between unrelated individuals. Because the same donors could not be followed over many years, the conclusions depended on cross-sectional statistical analysis.

Compared with germline, V lacks 7 bases and J lacks 3 bases; bases without a gene match: 11. The CDR3, cysteine through phenylalanine, is 15 amino acids long. Kept here is only the CDR3 DNA, which spans 45 bases and is read in frame from base 1. CDR1 is given as SGHRS and CDR2 as YFSETQ, both from the germline V gene. In regard to this clonotype: This receptor's antigen is unknown. No per-base quality is available; no much larger clone lies one base away.

The receptor library was made with 5' RACE. The sample was run on an Illumina HiSeq 2000. A universal primer binding site was introduced by template switching, and a unique molecular identifier was present in the final cDNA, enabling accurate counting of TCR cDNA molecules. Specific primers in the conserved constant-segment region were used to synthesize first-strand cDNA for the TCR alpha and beta chains. To control for contamination, each cDNA library was double barcoded with a SMART-Mk sample barcode plus Illumina barcodes. TruSeq adapter sequences along with Illumina sample barcodes were introduced in two successive PCR steps. The Illumina HiSeq platform was used with custom primers to sequence TCR alpha and beta cDNA libraries. As for the original processing: Unique molecular identifiers were extracted from raw reads with MiGEC, and CDR3 positions were determined with MiXCR. For each individual, recombination models were inferred using an EM algorithm with the repgenHMM and IGoR tools. The analysis of shared clonotypes was done with the tcR package in R, with sharing normalized by the product of cloneset sizes. To study raw recombination free of thymic and clonal selection effects, out-of-frame nonproductive sequences were analyzed. TCRdb cleaned the public reads at Q25 with fastp, built clones with MiXCR and kept in-frame beta chains. Rows matching on CDR3 protein sequence are summarized as one entry with the most common DNA and genes. These V and J calls originate from TCRdb's pipeline instead of the authors' own analysis. In all, the sample holds more than 600,000 distinct CDR3 sequences, and 15% to 20% of those were seen once. The ten largest clones add up to around 12% of the sample.

Only healthy Caucasian donors were included. Three pairs of female monozygotic twins, all aged about 18 to 29 years, made up the twin cohort. Peripheral blood mononuclear cells were the source from which RNA for the TCR libraries was isolated. The same specimen was also included in a second study, on T cells expressing NK-cell markers. Per the second study: Three sorted T-cell subsets (CD3+CD56+NKG2C+, CD3+CD56+NKG2C- and CD3+CD56-NKG2C+) from several donors had their TCR beta-chain repertoires profiled. Among the eight sequenced donors, only one was HCMV-seronegative, while the other seven were HCMV-seropositive. In several experiments an anti-gammadeltaTCR antibody was added to restrict sorting to alphabetaTCR-expressing T cells. In several donors, the dominant CD3+CD56+NKG2C+ clonotypes were found to rank among the top 10 CD8+ clonotypes and to make up roughly 1.0-7.5% of CD8+ T cells. Those dominant clonotypes were again the most abundant among CD3+CD56-NKG2C+ cells in a few donors, at 28.3-60.1%. Whether the expanded NKG2C-expressing T cell clones were specific for HCMV antigens was left unclear. All eight donors whose samples were sequenced were randomly selected healthy volunteers, three of them men and five women. HCMV-specific IgG was detected in serum with a commercial ELISA kit to determine HCMV serostatus. For about 6 donors, bulk peripheral blood T-cell repertoires were additionally sequenced from unsorted PBMC. Reads were demultiplexed and grouped by UMI with MIGEC, and clonotypes were assembled and quantified with MiTCR. To exclude erroneous sequences, any TCR cDNA sequence not supported by at least two reads was discarded. The tcR package was used for downstream repertoire analysis, and clonotypes were matched between fractions using CDR3 nucleotide sequence together with V segment. VDJmatch was used to annotate antigen specificity against VDJdb, with one amino acid substitution allowed in CDR3.

The sequence is built from TRBV5-1 and TRBJ2-3; 7 central bases correspond to TRBD2. Sequenced input: PBMCs. The sequence derives from a woman aged 18-29 years in good health. For the CDR3, the sequence is CASRVQAGVTDTQYF. The DNA sequence is given as TGCGCCAGCCGCGTACAGGCGGGAGTAACAGATACGCAGTATTTT.